This section outlines one T cell receptor (beta chain) sequence together with its context. Germline loops: CDR1 GTSNPN, CDR2 SVGIG (reference sequence). The CDR3 spans 13 residues. Trimming shortened V by 3 bases and J by 2 bases, and 8 bases separated the two germline ends. The data belong to a study of T cell responses to AZD1222 COVID-19 vaccine. The repertoire was sequenced with immunoSEQ multiplex PCR; TCRdb's copy has only in-frame clones and lacks some. The data show approximately 150,000 clones, 88% seen once. The starting material was peripheral blood, obtained 28 days after the second dose of the MenACWY control vaccine. The sequence came from an adult who received the MenACWY meningococcal vaccine as a control. The chain couples TRBV30 to TRBJ1-3; D not resolved. The CDR3 sequence is CAWSLSAGNTIYF. The CDR3 coding sequence is TGTGCCTGGAGCCTTTCGGCTGGAAACACCATATATTTT.